The 29 T cell receptor beta chains listed next were all sequenced from one sample in a study of T cell changes during pregnancy in multiple sclerosis (dated by TCRdb to about 2019). Receptors were amplified or captured by the immunoSEQ multiplex PCR assay. Imported from immuneACCESS, the table was reduced by TCRdb to in-frame sequences with V and J called. These copies leave out some clones; in studies compared against another copy, an unresolved V gene accounts for under half, and the cause of the remainder is not known. The sample has some 80,000 clones on record, 94% of them singletons. The ten top clones hold roughly 0.14% of the sample. The sequenced sample was CD4+ T cells from peripheral blood mononuclear cells, obtained after pregnancy. These receptors came from a female donor with multiple sclerosis, enrolled in a pregnancy study.

This rearrangement joins TRBV7-9 to TRBJ1-5; D gene uncertain. Trimming cost V 3 bases and J 6 bases, with 6 bases left between them. The CDR3 runs 12 residues. Germline values: CDR1 SEHNR, CDR2 FQNEAQ (reference sequence). The CDR3 nucleotides read TGTGCCAGCAGCTTTTCGGTTCAGCCCCAGCATTTT. Protein product: CASSFSVQPQHF. Variable domain in full (rest from reference TRBV7-9 and TRBJ1-5): DTGVSQNPRHKITKRGQNVTFRCDPISEHNRLYWYRQTLGQGPEFLTYFQNEAQLEKSRLLSDRFSAERPKGSFSTLEIQRTEQGDSAMYLCASSFSVQPQHFGDGTRLSIL.

The chain joins TRBV10-3 to TRBJ1-4, with 8 bases fitting TRBD1. The junction had 8 bases not matched to a gene; V was cut back by 4 bases and J by 10 bases. CDR1 is ENHRY and CDR2 is SYGVKD in the germline V gene. CDR3 size: 14 residues. The CDR3 loop reads CAISGDRSALKLFF. In DNA form, the CDR3 reads TGTGCCATCAGTGGGGACAGGTCCGCGTTAAAACTGTTTTTT.

The rearrangement uses TRBV7-9 and TRBJ2-1; 8 nucleotides align to TRBD2. The CDR3 extends over 18 amino acids. Germline V gene lookup returns CDR1 SEHNR and CDR2 FQNEAQ (reference sequence). V gave up 2 bases and J gave up 0 bases; unmatched junction bases: 9. This CDR3 is CASSLNPGTRSSYNEQFF. In DNA, the CDR3 is TGTGCCAGCAGCTTAAACCCCGGGACTAGGAGCTCCTACAATGAGCAGTTCTTC.

This chain joins TRBV19 and TRBJ1-1; perhaps TRBD1 as D (5 bases). The CDR3 spans 16 residues. Trimming removed 4 bases from V and 0 bases from J, with 15 bases in between. Germline CDR1 LNHDA, CDR2 SQIVND (reference sequence). CDR3 nucleotides: TGTGCCAGTAGTACCATGGGGCCGCAGCTGAACACTGAAGCTTTCTTT. Encoded protein: CASSTMGPQLNTEAFF. The variable domain in full, completed from reference TRBV19 and TRBJ1-1, reads DGGITQSPKYLFRKEGQNVTLSCEQNLNHDAMYWYRQDPGQGLRLIYYSQIVNDFQKGDIAEGYSVSREKKESFPLTVTSAQKNPTAFYLCASSTMGPQLNTEAFFGQGTRLTVV.

This rearrangement joins TRBV29-1 to TRBJ1-2, with TRBD1 matching over 9 bases. CDR1 and CDR2 (germline): SQVTM, ANQGSEA. CDR3 length: 17 amino acids. The junction had 19 bases not matched to a gene; V was cut back by 3 bases and J by 8 bases. The CDR3 protein is CSVEGPGQGGTKWGYTF. The DNA of the CDR3 is TGCAGCGTTGAGGGCCCGGGACAGGGAGGCACGAAGTGGGGCTACACCTTC.

CDR3: CSVTGVRPYNEQFF. The CDR3 DNA sequence: TGCAGCGTTACCGGGGTCCGACCCTACAATGAGCAGTTCTTC. The rearrangement joins TRBV29-1 to TRBJ2-1; the D gene is possibly TRBD2 (5 bases). The CDR3 covers 14 residues. The germline gives CDR1 SQVTM, CDR2 ANQGSEA. Trimming shortened V by 5 bases and J by 2 bases, and 13 bases separated the two germline ends.

The chain recombines TRBV5-4 with TRBJ2-5, with D perhaps matching TRBD1 (6 bases). The CDR3 covers 17 residues. Per the germline V gene, CDR1 is SGHNT and CDR2 is YYREEE (reference sequence). The ends were cut back, 4 bases at V and 1 base at J, with 20 bases in the middle. CDR3 in DNA: TGTGCCAGCAGCCAAACCGGGACACCTAACCTCCAAGAGACCCAGTACTTC. It translates to CASSQTGTPNLQETQYF.

The rearrangement uses TRBV19 and TRBJ2-1; D perhaps matches TRBD2 (6 bases). The germline gives CDR1 LNHDA, CDR2 SQIVND (reference sequence). V shed 0 bases and J shed 10 bases, with 13 bases lying between them. There are 14 residues in the CDR3. CDR3 in amino acids: CASSIEWGVGEQFF. As DNA, the CDR3 is TGTGCCAGTAGTATAGAGTGGGGGGTGGGAGAGCAGTTCTTC.

The V gene is TRBV6-5, the J gene TRBJ1-3, with TRBD1 matching 7 bases. Germline assignment: CDR1 MNHEY and CDR2 SVGAGI. The CDR3 totals 15 residues. Trimming cost V 6 bases and J 4 bases; bases outside gene matches: 9. The CDR3 nucleotides read TGTGCCAGCAGCTCTACGGGACAGCCCGGAAACACCATATATTTT. Encoded protein: CASSSTGQPGNTIYF.

The chain has TRBV7-2 and TRBJ1-1; weak D call: TRBD1 (5 bases). Trimming pared 5 bases from V and 4 bases from J, leaving 14 bases between. CDR3 length equals 14 residues. CDR1 SGHTA and CDR2 FQGNSA come from the germline V gene. This chain's CDR3 is CASSRFYGGTEAFF. The DNA for the CDR3 is TGTGCCAGCAGCCGCTTCTACGGGGGCACTGAAGCTTTCTTT.

V usage is TRBV4-2 and J usage is TRBJ2-3; 10 bases line up with TRBD1. There are 19 residues in the CDR3. Germline lookup yields CDR1 LGHNA and CDR2 YNFKEQ. Trimming removed 3 bases from V and 2 bases from J; junction bases left unmatched: 14. The CDR3 protein is CASSHEPSSGTGVTDTQYF. CDR3 DNA: TGTGCCAGCAGCCATGAACCGTCCTCCGGGACAGGGGTCACAGATACGCAGTATTTT.

The chain employs TRBV20-1 and TRBJ1-2; D not certain. CDR3 length: 11 amino acids. V was trimmed by 0 bases and J by 8 bases, leaving 7 bases between them. Germline lookup yields CDR1 DFQATT and CDR2 SNEGSKA (reference sequence). The CDR3 loop is CSARDRRGYTF. CDR3 DNA: TGCAGTGCTAGAGACCGTCGGGGCTACACCTTC.

This clone was counted once. The CDR3: CASSQDRDTDTQYF. Here the CDR3 DNA reads TGTGCCAGCAGCCAAGACCGGGACACAGATACGCAGTATTTT. The genes are TRBV14 and TRBJ2-3; perhaps TRBD2 as D (5 bases). The CDR3 spans 14 residues. From germline, CDR1 is SGHDN and CDR2 FVKESK. V was clipped by 0 bases and J by 2 bases, with 6 bases between them.

The V and J genes are TRBV6-1 and TRBJ2-7, with TRBD2 identical over 10 bases. V lost 7 bases and J lost 5; bases outside the gene matches: 11. CDR3 length: 15 residues. CDR1 and CDR2 (germline): MNHNS, SASEGT. The DNA for the CDR3 is TGTGCCAGCAATCCCCTAGCGGGAGTGAGTAACGAGCAGTACTTC. Its protein is CASNPLAGVSNEQYF.

The chain couples TRBV13 to TRBJ2-1; 13 nucleotides align to TRBD2. This CDR3 has 18 amino acids. V lost 4 bases, J lost 6 bases, and 12 bases stayed unmatched. Germline values: CDR1 PRHDT, CDR2 FYEKMQ (reference sequence). The CDR3 loop reads CASSYARGLAGAVNEQFF. The CDR3 region has the DNA TGTGCCAGCAGCTACGCACGAGGACTAGCGGGAGCCGTCAATGAGCAGTTCTTC.

The J gene is TRBJ2-1, the V gene TRBV6-1; D gene uncertain. The CDR3 sequence is 11 residues long. The V gene's germline CDR1 is MNHNS and CDR2 SASEGT. Trimming pared 2 bases from V and 9 bases from J, leaving 5 bases between. CDR3 DNA sequence: TGTGCCAGCAGTGAACCTTTTGAGCAGTTCTTC. The encoded protein is CASSEPFEQFF.

CDR3 bases: TGTGCCAGCAGCGCCAGACTAGTAAACACCGGGGAGCTGTTTTTT. As protein: CASSARLVNTGELFF. V and J are TRBV9 and TRBJ2-2; D might be TRBD2 (6 bases). This CDR3 has 15 residues. Deletions cut 3 bases from V and 2 bases from J, with 11 bases between. The germline V gene has CDR1 SGDLS and CDR2 YYNGEE.

The CDR3 sequence is CASSSAGQVYEQYF. The DNA for the CDR3 is TGTGCCAGCAGTTCCGCGGGACAGGTCTACGAGCAGTACTTC. The chain recombines TRBV7-9 with TRBJ2-7; 8 nucleotides agree with TRBD1. Germline CDR1 and CDR2: SEHNR and FQNEAQ (reference sequence). The CDR3 is made up of 14 amino acids. Trimming at V came to 6 bases and at J to 3 bases, leaving 7 bases not matched to a gene.

The J gene is TRBJ1-1, the V gene TRBV4-1; D is perhaps TRBD1 (5 bases). V lost 1 base to trimming and J lost 12 bases, with 15 bases between them. Germline V lookup: CDR1 MGHRA, CDR2 YSYEKL. The CDR3 runs 13 residues. The CDR3 reads CASSQAGGIGTFF. CDR3 nucleotides: TGCGCCAGCAGCCAAGCCGGGGGAATAGGGACTTTCTTT.

This sequence joins TRBV12-1 and TRBJ1-1; TRBD1, as called in the table, went unchecked against the DNA. TRBV12-1 is labeled a pseudogene. The CDR3 consists of 13 residues. CDR3 residues: CASSQTGEIEAFF. The CDR3 nucleotides are TGTGCCAGCAGCCAGACAGGGGAGATTGAAGCTTTCTTT.

The CDR3 nucleotides are TGTGCCAGCAGTGAATACCGGGACAGGAACACTGAAGCTTTCTTT. It codes for CASSEYRDRNTEAFF. The chain joins TRBV25-1 to TRBJ1-1; TRBD1 matches 7 bases. CDR1 is MGHDK, CDR2 SYGVNS, per germline. V lost 0 bases, J lost 1 base, and 2 bases stayed unmatched. The CDR3 totals 15 residues. Combining the CDR3 with reference TRBV25-1 and TRBJ1-1 gives the whole variable domain EADIYQTPRYLVIGTGKKITLECSQTMGHDKMYWYQQDPGMELHLIHYSYGVNSTEKGDLSSESTVSRIRTEHFPLTLESARPSHTSQYLCASSEYRDRNTEAFFGQGTRLTVV.

The chain employs TRBV11-1 and TRBJ2-7, with 7 bases that match TRBD2. CDR1 and CDR2 (germline): SGHAT, FQDESV (reference sequence). V shed 2 bases, J shed 5 bases, and the junction held 6 bases outside the gene matches. The CDR3 is 14 amino acids. CDR3 sequence: CASSLTGGPHEQYF. CDR3 sequence (DNA): TGTGCCAGCAGCTTAACGGGAGGTCCCCACGAGCAGTACTTC.

V usage is TRBV5-1 and J usage is TRBJ2-5, with unresolved D. CDR3 size: 12 residues. The germline CDR1 and CDR2 sequences are SGHRS and YFSETQ. V was shortened by 0 bases and J by 5 bases, with 5 bases between the two germline ends. In DNA, the CDR3 is TGCGCCAGCAGCTTGGTCGGGGAGACCCAGTACTTC. Protein product: CASSLVGETQYF. The entire variable domain, with the rest obtained from reference TRBV5-1 and TRBJ2-5, is as follows: KAGVTQTPRYLIKTRGQQVTLSCSPISGHRSVSWYQQTPGQGLQFLFEYFSETQRNKGNFPGRFSGRQFSNSRSEMNVSTLELGDSALYLCASSLVGETQYFGPGTRLLVL.

The chain uses TRBV7-2 and TRBJ2-1, with D tentatively TRBD1 (5 bases). The V end was cut by 2 bases, the J end by 4 bases, with 15 bases between. Germline CDR1 SGHTA, CDR2 FQGNSA. This CDR3 spans 16 amino acids. The CDR3 loop is CASSLFSQGRYNEQFF. The CDR3 DNA follows: TGTGCCAGCAGCTTATTCAGCCAGGGAAGGTACAATGAGCAGTTCTTC.

The chain has TRBV28 and TRBJ2-7; possibly TRBD1 for D (6 bases). The V gene's germline CDR1 is MDHEN and CDR2 SYDVKM. The CDR3 extends over 14 amino acids. Trimming left V 7 bases short and J 1 base short, with 14 bases between. For the CDR3, the DNA is TGTGCCAGCAAAATGGACAGAGCATCCTACGAGCAGTACTTC. Translated, it gives CASKMDRASYEQYF.

V and J are TRBV27 and TRBJ1-6; 7 nucleotides line up with TRBD1. The CDR3 loop spans 16 amino acids. The V segment lost 7 bases and the J segment 5 bases; nucleotides outside the gene matches: 11. Germline CDR1 MNHEY, CDR2 SMNVEV (reference sequence). CDR3 nucleotide sequence: TGTGCCAGCATGTTGTTCAGGACAGGAAATAATTCACCCCTCCACTTT. It specifies CASMLFRTGNNSPLHF.

In its sample, this clone was seen once. The V and J genes are TRBV7-8 and TRBJ2-3; D is unclear. This CDR3 is built from 15 residues. The V end was cut by 1 base, the J end by 3 bases, with 11 bases between. The germline V gene encodes CDR1 SGHVS and CDR2 FQNEAQ. The chain's CDR3 is CASSLEWQRTDTQYF. CDR3 DNA sequence: TGTGCCAGCAGCTTAGAATGGCAGCGTACAGATACGCAGTATTTT.

This chain joins TRBV7-9 and TRBJ2-4, with 7 bases fitting TRBD2. Per germline, CDR1 SEHNR and CDR2 FQNEAQ (reference sequence). J lost 4 bases, V lost 5 bases, and 11 bases had no gene match. The CDR3 is 16 residues long. The CDR3 DNA sequence: TGTGCCAGCAGCCTACCCGGTGGGACTAAGAAAAACATTCAGTACTTC. It codes for CASSLPGGTKKNIQYF.

The chain recombines TRBV19 with TRBJ2-7; TRBD2 might be the D (5 bases). This CDR3 is built from 15 residues. With 4 bases removed from V and 2 bases from J, the gap between germline ends came to 15 bases. In germline, CDR1 is LNHDA, CDR2 SQIVND (reference sequence). The CDR3 region has the DNA TGTGCCAGTAGTACCGGACTCCTGGATCCCTACGAGCAGTACTTC. Its translation is CASSTGLLDPYEQYF.